These 20 T cell receptor beta chains share one sample of origin, sequenced in a study of T cells in Graves' hyperthyroidism and ophthalmopathy. RNA transcripts served as the template for amplifying TCR beta CDR3 regions. The TCR CDR3 was amplified in a first-round RT-PCR using the HTBI primer set. From the multiplex PCR reads, TCRdb called clonotypes with MiXCR, one entry per CDR3 protein. The sample yields some 550,000 distinct CDR3 sequences, roughly 20% seen once. The source material was blood. Receptors originate from a young man with Graves' hyperthyroidism.

This clonotype was detected ten times or more. The V gene is TRBV12-3 or TRBV12-4, the J gene TRBJ2-7, with 9 bases matching TRBD1. J lost 3 bases, V lost 4 bases, and 10 bases had no gene match. The CDR3 length is 16 residues. DNA for the CDR3: TGTGCCAGCAGTTCTGGGGGGGGACAGGGATTCTACGAGCAGTACTTC. Translation: CASSSGGGQGFYEQYF.

This clonotype occurred a few times. The rearrangement uses TRBV19 and TRBJ1-2; D may be TRBD1 (6 bases). The CDR3 extends over 16 amino acids. Trimming took 6 bases from V and 0 from J, leaving 17 bases between them. Germline lookup yields CDR1 LNHDA and CDR2 SQIVND (reference sequence). In nucleotides, the CDR3 is TGTGCCAGTAGGACAAAGAGGGGGTTTACTAACTATGGCTACACCTTC. Translated: CASRTKRGFTNYGYTF.

This clonotype was seen many times. The chain couples TRBV19 to TRBJ2-7; possibly TRBD1 or TRBD2 for D (6 bases each). This CDR3 has 14 amino acids. Germline CDR1 reads LNHDA; CDR2 reads SQIVND (reference sequence). The V end was cut by 3 bases, the J end by 6 bases, with 15 bases between. CDR3: CASSITGAKSEQYF. DNA for the CDR3: TGTGCCAGTAGTATCACGGGGGCGAAAAGCGAGCAGTACTTC.

This clonotype was counted ten times or more. The chain combines TRBV5-1 with TRBJ2-4; TRBD2 is a possible D gene (6 bases). Trimming shortened V by 0 bases and J by 9 bases, and 13 bases separated the two germline ends. The CDR3 runs to 14 residues. CDR1 is SGHRS and CDR2 is YFSETQ in the germline V gene. CDR3 in amino acids: CASSLAATRSIQYF. In DNA form, the CDR3 reads TGCGCCAGCAGCTTGGCGGCGACTAGAAGCATTCAGTACTTC.

This clonotype was picked up many times. The rearrangement uses TRBV19 and TRBJ1-5, with D uncertain. The CDR3 has 15 residues. Germline V gene lookup returns CDR1 LNHDA and CDR2 SQIVND (reference sequence). Trimming pared 6 bases from V and 4 bases from J, leaving 16 bases between. The chain's CDR3 is CASSHHPLRNQPQHF. The CDR3 DNA follows: TGTGCCAGTAGCCACCACCCCCTGCGAAATCAGCCCCAGCATTTT.

This clonotype was seen repeatedly, ten times or more. The chain couples TRBV7-9 to TRBJ2-7, with TRBD1 identical over 7 bases. V was clipped by 5 bases and J by 1 base; unmatched bases: 5. Germline V CDR1 and CDR2: SEHNR, FQNEAQ (reference sequence). This CDR3 spans 14 amino acids. CDR3 amino acids: CASSTPGGSYEQYF. CDR3 in DNA: TGTGCCAGCAGCACTCCAGGGGGTTCCTACGAGCAGTACTTC. The variable domain in full, with the rest retrieved from reference TRBV7-9 and TRBJ2-7, is DTGVSQNPRHKITKRGQNVTFRCDPISEHNRLYWYRQTLGQGPEFLTYFQNEAQLEKSRLLSDRFSAERPKGSFSTLEIQRTEQGDSAMYLCASSTPGGSYEQYFGPGTRLTVT.

The chain links TRBV28 to TRBJ2-2; maybe TRBD1 (6 bases). The CDR3 covers 17 residues. V lost 5 bases and J lost 8, with 24 bases in between. Germline values: CDR1 MDHEN, CDR2 SYDVKM. DNA for the CDR3: TGTGCCAGCAGTCCGAGGACAGCTCTCCGTTTGACGGGGGAGCTGTTTTTT. Amino acids: CASSPRTALRLTGELFF.

A few counts support this clonotype. DNA for the CDR3: TGTGCCAGCAGCCCGCAAACAGGGGGCGGAGAAGAGACCCAGTACTTC. Residues: CASSPQTGGGEETQYF. The chain uses TRBV7-9 and TRBJ2-5; 9 bases fit TRBD1. With 5 bases clipped from V and 3 bases from J, the junction kept 10 bases outside the gene matches. The CDR3 loop spans 16 amino acids. Germline values: CDR1 SEHNR, CDR2 FQNEAQ (reference sequence).

The table lists this clonotype with many counts. V is TRBV2 and J is TRBJ2-2, with a tentative D call TRBD1 (7 bases). CDR3 length equals 15 residues. Germline loops: CDR1 SNHLY, CDR2 FYNNEI. Trimming took off 6 bases at V and 0 bases at J, with 11 bases between the two ends. The CDR3 DNA follows: TGTGCCAGCAGCGACAGGGAGGCGAACACCGGGGAGCTGTTTTTT. Protein sequence: CASSDREANTGELFF. The variable domain in full, with the rest retrieved from reference TRBV2 and TRBJ2-2, is EPEVTQTPSHQVTQMGQEVILRCVPISNHLYFYWYRQILGQKVEFLVSFYNNEISEKSEIFDDQFSVERPDGSNFTLKIRSTKLEDSAMYFCASSDREANTGELFFGEGSRLTVL.

This chain joins TRBV4-1 and TRBJ1-5; 8 nucleotides match TRBD1. CDR1 MGHRA and CDR2 YSYEKL come from the germline V gene. This CDR3 spans 15 amino acids. Trimming cost V 3 bases and J 6 bases; bases outside gene matches: 7. The CDR3 sequence is CASSHRQGSPQPQHF. The DNA for the CDR3 is TGCGCCAGCAGCCATAGACAGGGGAGCCCTCAGCCCCAGCATTTT.

Ten or more counts support this clonotype. The chain is built from TRBV5-1 and TRBJ2-5; D may correspond to TRBD1 or TRBD2 (5 bases each). Germline V gene sequence: CDR1 SGHRS, CDR2 YFSETQ. The length of the CDR3 is 16 residues. Trimming cost V 0 bases and J 4 bases, with 16 bases left between them. The DNA of the CDR3 is TGCGCCAGCAGCTTGGCCAGGGCTAGTGGGGGAGAGACCCAGTACTTC. Its protein product is CASSLARASGGETQYF.

The chain recombines TRBV12-3 or TRBV12-4 with TRBJ1-1; possibly TRBD1 for D (5 bases). This CDR3 has 17 amino acids. Trimming pared 6 bases from V and 0 bases from J, leaving 20 bases between. The CDR3 bases are TGTGCCAGCAGAACCGCCGGGACCCACTTCATGAACACTGAAGCTTTCTTT. This gives the protein CASRTAGTHFMNTEAFF.

In this sample, this clonotype turned up many times. The CDR3 reads CASSPRGQGANVLTF. The CDR3 DNA reads TGTGCCAGCAGCCCTAGGGGGCAAGGGGCCAACGTCCTGACTTTC. This chain connects TRBV12-3 or TRBV12-4 to TRBJ2-6; 7 positions agree with TRBD1. This CDR3 is 15 amino acids long. V was pared by 6 bases and J by 4 bases, with 6 bases of the junction left unmatched.

This clonotype came up a few times. This sequence joins TRBV9 and TRBJ2-7, with TRBD1 matching over 9 bases. J lost 3 bases, V lost 3 bases, and 4 bases had no gene match. This CDR3 has 14 amino acids. From germline, CDR1 is SGDLS and CDR2 YYNGEE. Written as DNA, the CDR3 is TGTGCCAGCAGCGCGGGACAGGGTAACTACGAGCAGTACTTC. This codes for CASSAGQGNYEQYF.

Ten or more counts support this clonotype. The junction differs from germline at one of its ends, possibly a read error. The chain combines TRBV2 with TRBJ1-1, with D tentatively TRBD1 (6 bases). The CDR3 has 11 amino acids. Germline CDR1 SNHLY, CDR2 FYNNEI. The CDR3 loop reads CASSVRGRRTF. CDR3 bases: TGTGCCAGCAGCGTCAGGGGCAGGAGGACATTT.

This clonotype showed up just a few times. CDR3 in amino acids: CATSRRGRGLAGELFF. The DNA of the CDR3 is TGTGCCACCAGCAGACGCGGCAGGGGGCTTGCCGGGGAGCTGTTTTTT. V usage is TRBV15 and J usage is TRBJ2-2; 8 bases map to TRBD1. V lost 2 bases and J lost 6; bases outside the gene matches: 8. The CDR3 sequence is 16 residues long. Germline lookup yields CDR1 LNHNV and CDR2 YYDKDF (reference sequence).

The table lists this clonotype with many counts. The chain links TRBV6-1 to TRBJ2-6, with unresolved D. Germline CDR1 reads MNHNS; CDR2 reads SASEGT. V was pared by 6 bases and J by 4 bases, with 7 bases between. This CDR3 comprises 13 residues. The CDR3 bases are TGTGCCAGCAGAGGATCCGGGGCCAACGTCCTGACTTTC. Translation gives CASRGSGANVLTF.

Many counts were recorded for this clonotype. The chain joins TRBV6-4 to TRBJ1-5; a possible D gene is TRBD1 (5 bases). Germline V gene lookup returns CDR1 MRHNA and CDR2 SNTAGT. The CDR3 consists of 21 residues. V was shortened by 5 bases and J by 1 base, with 30 bases between the two germline ends. CDR3 nucleotides: TGTGCCAGCAGTCCACACCCGCGGGGGACCGAAATCGCGAGGAGCAATCAGCCCCAGCATTTT. Amino acid sequence: CASSPHPRGTEIARSNQPQHF.

This clonotype was observed at least ten times. This chain connects TRBV27 to TRBJ2-7; D is perhaps TRBD2 (5 bases). The CDR3 runs 13 residues. Germline CDR1 and CDR2: MNHEY and SMNVEV (reference sequence). With 5 bases removed from V and 3 bases from J, the gap between germline ends came to 11 bases. In nucleotides, the CDR3 is TGTGCCAGCAGTCCCGGACTGAGCTACGAGCAGTACTTC. It is translated as CASSPGLSYEQYF.

Note on this clonotype: The conserved closing phenylalanine or tryptophan is absent in this CDR3, likely reflecting a read error. The DNA is left out, because the CDR3 cannot be placed on it with certainty; the CDR3 is given as TCRdb lists it. The chain has TRBV11-2 and TRBJ1-1; whether TRBD1, the table's D call, matches the DNA was not checked. The germline V gene encodes CDR1 SGHAT and CDR2 FQNNGV. Termini included, the CDR3 measures 16 amino acids. The CDR3 reads CASSLIDRVVNTEACV.